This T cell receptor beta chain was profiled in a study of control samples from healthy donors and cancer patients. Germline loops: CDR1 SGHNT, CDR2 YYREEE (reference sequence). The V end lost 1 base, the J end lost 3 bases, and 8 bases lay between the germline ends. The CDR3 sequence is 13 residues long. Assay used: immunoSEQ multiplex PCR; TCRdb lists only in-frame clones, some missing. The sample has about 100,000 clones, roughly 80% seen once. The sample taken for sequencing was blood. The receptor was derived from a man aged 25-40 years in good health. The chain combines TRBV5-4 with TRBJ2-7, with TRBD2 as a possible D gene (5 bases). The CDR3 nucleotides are TGTGCCAGCAGCTTGTCCGGGAACTACGAGCAGTACTTC. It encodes CASSLSGNYEQYF.